A single sample is the source of the 24 T cell receptor beta chains below, sequenced in a study of T cell changes during pregnancy in multiple sclerosis. Only in-frame clones appear in the TCRdb table, and some are missing; sequencing was by immunoSEQ multiplex PCR. The top ten hold approximately 0.45% of the sample, which has approximately 33,000 clones, 92% seen once. This specimen was CD4+ T cells from peripheral blood mononuclear cells, taken after pregnancy. The receptors here all came from a female donor with multiple sclerosis, enrolled in a pregnancy study.

The V gene is TRBV11-1, the J gene TRBJ2-1; TRBD2 might be the D (5 bases). V gave up 6 bases and J gave up 10 bases, with 13 bases separating them. The CDR3 totals 12 residues. Germline assignment: CDR1 SGHAT and CDR2 FQDESV (reference sequence). In nucleotides, the CDR3 is TGTGCCAGCAGTCTAGCCGGGGTGGAGCAGTTCTTC. Its translation is CASSLAGVEQFF.

The genes are TRBV7-9 and TRBJ1-1; 10 bases map to TRBD1. The CDR3 is made up of 14 amino acids. Trimming cost V 8 bases and J 1 base; bases outside gene matches: 4. Germline values: CDR1 SEHNR, CDR2 FQNEAQ (reference sequence). The CDR3 sequence is CASGGTGENTEAFF. The CDR3 nucleotides are TGTGCCAGCGGGGGGACAGGGGAGAACACTGAAGCTTTCTTT.

The chain has TRBV19 and TRBJ1-5; D is ambiguous. Germline CDR1 and CDR2: LNHDA and SQIVND (reference sequence). V was cut by 2 bases and J by 5 bases, with 7 bases left in between. CDR3 length: 13 amino acids. The CDR3: CASSIRRDQPQHF. Here the CDR3 DNA reads TGTGCCAGTAGTATAAGGAGGGATCAGCCCCAGCATTTT.

The chain employs TRBV2 and TRBJ2-1, with a possible D match to TRBD2 (5 bases). Germline V gives CDR1 SNHLY, CDR2 FYNNEI. The ends were cut back, 4 bases at V and 5 bases at J, with 33 bases in the middle. This CDR3 comprises 21 residues. The CDR3 bases are TGTGCCAGCAGTGTCAAATTCGGCCGAGGGAACAGCGTCAACCAAAACAATGAGCAGTTCTTC. This translates into CASSVKFGRGNSVNQNNEQFF.

DNA of the CDR3: TGCGCCAGCCGCCGGGACAGGGGGGGCAATGAGCAGTTCTTC. Its protein product is CASRRDRGGNEQFF. The chain recombines TRBV4-3 with TRBJ2-1; TRBD1 agrees at 11 bases. V was pared by 8 bases and J by 6 bases, with 6 bases of the junction left unmatched. Germline loops: CDR1 LGHNA, CDR2 YSLEER. This CDR3 comprises 14 residues.

V is TRBV7-3 and J is TRBJ2-2, with D tentatively TRBD1 (7 bases). The CDR3 extends over 15 amino acids. With 1 base removed from V and 5 bases from J, the gap between germline ends came to 11 bases. Germline CDR1 SGHTA, CDR2 FQGTGA. CDR3 bases: TGTGCCAGCAGCTTAATATCAGGGGGGACCGGGGAGCTGTTTTTT. This translates into CASSLISGGTGELFF.

This chain joins TRBV18 and TRBJ2-7, with D possibly TRBD1 on 6 matching bases. This CDR3 has 12 amino acids. The V gene lost 4 bases and the J gene lost 5 bases, with 9 bases spanning the gap. Germline CDR1 reads KGHSH; CDR2 reads LQKENI. The CDR3 sequence is CASSHRANEQYF. The CDR3 DNA sequence: TGTGCCAGCTCACACAGGGCCAACGAGCAGTACTTC.

The genes are TRBV6-5 and TRBJ2-7, with 14 bases aligning to TRBD2. Germline V lookup: CDR1 MNHEY, CDR2 SVGAGI. This CDR3 contains 15 residues. Germline trimming cut 5 bases from V and 10 bases from J; bases unmatched to any gene: 10. CDR3 DNA sequence: TGTGCCAGCAGTCGCACTTCGGGACTAGCGGGAGCTCAGTACTTC. Translation: CASSRTSGLAGAQYF.

This chain uses TRBV4-1 with TRBJ2-7, with TRBD1 matching 9 bases. The CDR3 consists of 17 residues. Germline V CDR1 and CDR2: MGHRA, YSYEKL. V lost 0 bases, J lost 5 bases, and 11 bases stayed unmatched. Here the CDR3 DNA reads TGCGCCAGCAGCCAAGATAAGGAACCGGGACAGGGTAACGAGCAGTACTTC. The encoded protein is CASSQDKEPGQGNEQYF.

J is TRBJ2-1 and V is TRBV27; D is unresolved. Germline V gives CDR1 MNHEY, CDR2 SMNVEV (reference sequence). The V end was cut by 2 bases, the J end by 10 bases, with 12 bases between. The length of the CDR3 is 13 residues. CDR3 region: CASSLPSFGEQFF. CDR3 DNA sequence: TGTGCCAGCAGTTTACCTTCTTTCGGGGAGCAGTTCTTC.

The gene calls are TRBV4-2 and TRBJ2-1, with 13 bases matching TRBD2. The germline V gene encodes CDR1 LGHNA and CDR2 YNFKEQ. The CDR3 has 15 amino acids. The ends lost 7 bases at V and 9 bases at J; junction bases unmatched: 9. CDR3 sequence (DNA): TGTGCCAGCATGACCACTAGCGGGAGGGCCTCTGAGCAGTTCTTC. Encoded protein: CASMTTSGRASEQFF.

The chain combines TRBV11-2 with TRBJ2-6; TRBD1 matches at 7 bases. The CDR3 spans 18 residues. The germline CDR1 and CDR2 sequences are SGHAT and FQNNGV. The J segment lost 0 bases and the V segment lost 2 bases, leaving 7 bases of the junction unmatched. The CDR3 reads CASSLLGQRISGANVLTF. The CDR3 coding sequence is TGTGCCAGCAGCTTATTGGGACAGCGAATCTCTGGGGCCAACGTCCTGACTTTC.

This clone showed up just once. This rearrangement joins TRBV5-1 to TRBJ2-1; 11 nucleotides line up with TRBD2. Germline loops: CDR1 SGHRS, CDR2 YFSETQ. V lost 0 bases to trimming and J lost 8 bases; unmatched junction nucleotides: 7. The CDR3 spans 16 residues. CDR3 protein: CASSLVVRLAGHEQFF. In DNA, the CDR3 is TGCGCCAGCAGCTTGGTAGTCCGACTAGCGGGGCATGAGCAGTTCTTC. The full variable domain, completed using reference TRBV5-1 and TRBJ2-1, is KAGVTQTPRYLIKTRGQQVTLSCSPISGHRSVSWYQQTPGQGLQFLFEYFSETQRNKGNFPGRFSGRQFSNSRSEMNVSTLELGDSALYLCASSLVVRLAGHEQFFGPGTRLTVL.

The gene calls are TRBV11-3 and TRBJ2-3, with TRBD1 matching over 9 bases. Germline V gene lookup returns CDR1 SGHNT and CDR2 YENEEA. This CDR3 has 17 residues. The V gene end was trimmed by 4 bases and the J gene end by 1 base; junction bases not matched to a gene: 9. CDR3 sequence: CASSSQGRTGGTDTQYF. Here the CDR3 DNA reads TGTGCCAGCAGCTCCCAAGGTCGGACAGGGGGCACAGATACGCAGTATTTT.

V usage is TRBV4-1 and J usage is TRBJ1-6, with TRBD1 as a possible D gene (5 bases). Germline CDR1 and CDR2: MGHRA and YSYEKL. The CDR3 length is 15 residues. V lost 0 bases and J lost 7, with 10 bases in between. The chain's CDR3 is CASSQEGVGNSPLHF. CDR3 sequence (DNA): TGCGCCAGCAGCCAAGAAGGGGTTGGAAATTCACCCCTCCACTTT.

This chain joins TRBV7-2 and TRBJ2-7; 12 nucleotides align to TRBD2. Germline values: CDR1 SGHTA, CDR2 FQGNSA. V trimming: 6 bases; J trimming: 7 bases; junction bases outside the gene matches: 10. This CDR3 spans 15 amino acids. The chain's CDR3 is CASSPPSGGAREQYF. CDR3 DNA: TGTGCCAGCAGTCCTCCTAGCGGGGGGGCGAGGGAGCAGTACTTC.

This clone was found once. The chain combines TRBV14 with TRBJ2-7; D is possibly TRBD1 (6 bases). V gave up 5 bases and J gave up 3 bases, with 14 bases separating them. Germline-derived CDR1 and CDR2 are SGHDN and FVKESK. The CDR3 runs to 14 residues. In DNA form, the CDR3 reads TGTGCCAGCAGCGCCCACGGGACACTCTACGAGCAGTACTTC. This encodes CASSAHGTLYEQYF.

The V call is TRBV10-3, the J call TRBJ2-7, with TRBD1 as a possible D gene (5 bases). The CDR3 has 12 amino acids. Trimming cost V 5 bases and J 3 bases, with 8 bases left between them. Germline V gives CDR1 ENHRY, CDR2 SYGVKD. Written as DNA, the CDR3 is TGTGCCATCAGTACAGGAATCTACGAGCAGTACTTC. Amino acids: CAISTGIYEQYF.

V and J are TRBV5-4 and TRBJ2-2; a weak D match, TRBD2 (6 bases). V was trimmed by 6 bases and J by 2 bases, leaving 14 bases between them. Germline CDR1 and CDR2: SGHNT and YYREEE (reference sequence). This CDR3 has 15 amino acids. The CDR3 DNA reads as TGTGCCAGCACCTTAAGCGGGCCAAACACCGGGGAGCTGTTTTTT. Translating gives CASTLSGPNTGELFF. The variable domain in full, with the rest retrieved from reference TRBV5-4 and TRBJ2-2, is ETGVTQSPTHLIKTRGQQVTLRCSSQSGHNTVSWYQQALGQGPQFIFQYYREEENGRGNFPPRFSGLQFPNYSSELNVNALELDDSALYLCASTLSGPNTGELFFGEGSRLTVL.

This chain links TRBV25-1 with TRBJ2-1; 10 nucleotides line up with TRBD2. The CDR3 has 16 residues. J gave up 3 bases and V 2 bases, and 4 bases lay outside the gene matches. Germline-derived CDR1 and CDR2 are MGHDK and SYGVNS. Written as DNA, the CDR3 is TGTGCCAGCAGTGAAAGAGCGGGGGGGCGCTACAATGAGCAGTTCTTC. This translates into CASSERAGGRYNEQFF.

This chain links TRBV7-2 with TRBJ2-1, with D possibly being TRBD1 (7 bases). In germline, CDR1 is SGHTA, CDR2 FQGNSA. This CDR3 comprises 17 residues. Trimming cost V 5 bases and J 0 bases, with 17 bases left between them. CDR3 in DNA: TGTGCCAGCAGCCTGCTCAGGGGGGCTAGCTCCTACAATGAGCAGTTCTTC. Encoded protein: CASSLLRGASSYNEQFF. The full variable domain, with the rest looked up from reference TRBV7-2 and TRBJ2-1, is GAGVSQSPSNKVTEKGKDVELRCDPISGHTALYWYRQSLGQGLEFLIYFQGNSAPDKSGLPSDRFSAERTGGSVSTLTIQRTQQEDSAVYLCASSLLRGASSYNEQFFGPGTRLTVL.

The chain is built from TRBV19 and TRBJ1-2; D is uncertain. The length of the CDR3 is 14 residues. CDR1 and CDR2 (germline): LNHDA, SQIVND (reference sequence). With 2 bases removed from V and 8 bases from J, the gap between germline ends came to 15 bases. For the CDR3, the DNA is TGTGCCAGTAGTATAAGTGGTTCGCGAAAGGGCTACACCTTC. Residues: CASSISGSRKGYTF.

This clone was seen only once. The chain uses TRBV19 and TRBJ1-1, with D perhaps TRBD1 (5 bases). CDR1 and CDR2 from the germline V gene are LNHDA and SQIVND (reference sequence). This CDR3 is built from 15 residues. Trimming cost V 4 bases and J 2 bases, with 14 bases left between them. The CDR3 sequence is CASSTIDRINTEAFF. CDR3 bases: TGTGCCAGTAGTACCATTGACAGAATCAACACTGAAGCTTTCTTT.

The V gene is TRBV18, the J gene TRBJ1-1; TRBD1 aligns across 9 bases. This CDR3 region has 14 residues. The V gene end was trimmed by 2 bases and the J gene end by 5 bases; junction bases not matched to a gene: 3. Germline lookup yields CDR1 KGHSH and CDR2 LQKENI. CDR3 amino acids: CASSPLDRGTEAFF. The CDR3 region has the DNA TGTGCCAGCTCACCATTAGACAGGGGGACTGAAGCTTTCTTT. Complete variable domain (other parts from reference TRBV18 and TRBJ1-1): NAGVMQNPRHLVRRRGQEARLRCSPMKGHSHVYWYRQLPEEGLKFMVYLQKENIIDESGMPKERFSAEFPKEGPSILRIQQVVRGDSAAYFCASSPLDRGTEAFFGQGTRLTVV.